The clone carrying this T cell receptor beta chain was found once. This sample was taken from a study of cytomegalovirus exposure and HLA in healthy donors. PCR involved 60 Vbeta and 13 Jbeta primers. Profiled with immunoSEQ multiplex PCR; TCRdb holds only in-frame clones, not every one. The profile shows 150,000 to 200,000 clones, roughly three quarters of them singletons. Input material: PBMCs. The sequence was obtained from a middle-aged man in good health and CMV-seropositive.

The CDR3 sequence is CASSWAASYEQYF. The DNA of the CDR3 is TGTGCCAGCAGCTGGGCAGCATCCTACGAGCAGTACTTC. The chain carries TRBV7-8 and TRBJ2-7, with D hard to call. This CDR3 spans 13 amino acids. Germline-derived CDR1 and CDR2 are SGHVS and FQNEAQ. Trimming shortened V by 4 bases and J by 1 base, and 8 bases separated the two germline ends.